This entry describes one T cell receptor beta chain. Its antigen is unidentified. This record comes from a study of T cells in localized non-small cell lung cancer. Study results and limitations: Without multi-region sequencing, intratumor heterogeneity could not be excluded.

The V and J ends lost 0 bases and 5 bases respectively, with 7 bases between them. Germline V CDR1 and CDR2: SGHAT, FQNNGV. This CDR3 comprises 13 residues. Libraries were prepared by immunoSEQ multiplex PCR; TCRdb keeps only in-frame clonotypes and omits some of them. The table shows 45,000 to 55,000 clones, with 60% to 85% occurring only once. V usage is TRBV11-2 and J usage is TRBJ1-1; D not resolved. Source: peripheral blood, taken before any cancer treatment. This sequence was found in a man aged 40 to 75 with stage I squamous cell lung carcinoma. This chain's CDR3 is CASSLDLRTEAFF. CDR3 sequence (DNA): TGTGCCAGCAGCTTAGATCTTCGGACTGAAGCTTTCTTT.